The 23 T cell receptor beta chains below come from one sample, sequenced in a study of blood T cell repertoires in COVID-19. Only in-frame clones appear in the TCRdb table, and some are missing; sequencing was by immunoSEQ multiplex PCR. The data hold some 93,000 clones, with approximately 86% observed a single time. Sequencing was done on a sample of peripheral blood. The receptors shown here come from a man aged 55-75 years with acute or convalescent COVID-19.

This CDR3 reads CASSERRSSGNTIYF. In nucleotides, the CDR3 is TGTGCCAGCAGTGAAAGGCGGAGCTCTGGAAACACCATATATTTT. The chain is built from TRBV2 and TRBJ1-3, with D uncertain. The CDR3 has 15 amino acids. V was pared by 2 bases and J by 0 bases, with 8 bases between. Per the germline V gene, CDR1 is SNHLY and CDR2 is FYNNEI.

The V and J genes are TRBV6-4 and TRBJ2-3; D uncertain. This CDR3 spans 14 amino acids. Between the trimmed V and J ends, which lost 4 bases and 1 base, there was a span of 9 bases. Germline V gene data show CDR1 as MRHNA and CDR2 as SNTAGT. CDR3 residues: CASSARLGTDTQYF. The CDR3 DNA is TGTGCCAGCAGTGCAAGACTTGGCACAGATACGCAGTATTTT.

The CDR3 here is CASSSSDRELFF. In DNA form, the CDR3 reads TGTGCCAGCAGTTCTTCAGACAGGGAATTGTTTTTT. The V gene is TRBV2, the J gene TRBJ1-4; 7 positions match TRBD1. Unmatched junction bases numbered 9, after V lost 5 bases and J lost 15 bases. This CDR3 spans 12 amino acids. Germline CDR1 and CDR2: SNHLY and FYNNEI.

With regard to this clone: Other DNA sequences from this sample encode an identical CDR3 as well. This chain uses TRBV30 with TRBJ2-5, with 15 positions matching TRBD2. The V segment lost 3 bases and the J segment 8 bases; nucleotides outside the gene matches: 7. Germline lookup yields CDR1 GTSNPN and CDR2 SVGIG (reference sequence). CDR3 length: 15 amino acids. As DNA, the CDR3 is TGTGCCTGGAGACGGACTAGCGGGGGGGCGGGCACCCAGTACTTC. Translation: CAWRRTSGGAGTQYF.

The chain uses TRBV11-1 and TRBJ2-3; D may be TRBD2 (6 bases). The CDR3 has 14 amino acids. The V end was cut by 3 bases, the J end by 1 base, with 8 bases between. CDR1 SGHAT and CDR2 FQDESV come from the germline V gene (reference sequence). The CDR3 DNA sequence: TGTGCCAGCAGCTTGAGGAGGGGCACAGATACGCAGTATTTT. It encodes CASSLRRGTDTQYF.

This rearrangement joins TRBV5-1 to TRBJ2-2, with a possible D match to TRBD2 (6 bases). The CDR3 contains 15 residues. Germline V gene lookup returns CDR1 SGHRS and CDR2 YFSETQ. Trimming took off 7 bases at V and 2 bases at J, with 15 bases between the two ends. The CDR3 nucleotides are TGCGCCAGCCGAAATCCCGGGAGAAACACCGGGGAGCTGTTTTTT. It encodes CASRNPGRNTGELFF.

The chain combines TRBV29-1 with TRBJ2-5, with 11 bases fitting TRBD1. CDR3 size: 12 residues. V trimming: 7 bases; J trimming: 5 bases; junction bases outside the gene matches: 3. The germline gives CDR1 SQVTM, CDR2 ANQGSEA. CDR3 in DNA: TGCAGCGGTGGGGACAGGGGGGAGACCCAGTACTTC. It yields the protein CSGGDRGETQYF.

The chain links TRBV4-1 to TRBJ1-1; a possible D gene is TRBD1 (5 bases). The V gene lost 3 bases and the J gene lost 1 base, with 12 bases spanning the gap. The germline CDR1 and CDR2 sequences are MGHRA and YSYEKL. This CDR3 is 15 amino acids long. CDR3 amino acids: CASSQLGVSNTEAFF. The CDR3 nucleotides are TGCGCCAGCAGCCAGTTAGGGGTTTCGAACACTGAAGCTTTCTTT.

The chain links TRBV7-8 to TRBJ1-1, with a possible D match to TRBD1 (5 bases). Germline assignment: CDR1 SGHVS and CDR2 FQNEAQ. With 5 bases removed from V and 4 bases from J, the gap between germline ends came to 11 bases. This CDR3 region has 13 residues. CDR3 amino acids: CASSIQGLTEAFF. The CDR3 DNA sequence: TGTGCCAGCAGCATCCAGGGTCTCACTGAAGCTTTCTTT.

This clone was counted a few times. The chain links TRBV5-8 to TRBJ2-7; no clear D gene. The germline CDR1 and CDR2 sequences are SGHTS and YDEGEE. This CDR3 has 13 residues. Between the trimmed V and J ends, which lost 4 bases and 3 bases, there was a span of 11 bases. In DNA form, the CDR3 reads TGTGCCAGCAGCCCTGCGCACCTCTACGAGCAGTACTTC. It translates to CASSPAHLYEQYF.

This clone was seen just once. The chain employs TRBV25-1 and TRBJ1-2; D unclear. The CDR3 runs to 14 residues. V was trimmed by 2 bases and J by 1 base, leaving 8 bases between them. Germline V gene sequence: CDR1 MGHDK, CDR2 SYGVNS. CDR3 region: CASSEGGDNYGYTF. CDR3 sequence (DNA): TGTGCCAGCAGTGAAGGAGGCGATAACTATGGCTACACCTTC.

This chain joins TRBV6-5 and TRBJ1-5; possible D gene TRBD1, 6 bases. Trimming shortened V by 6 bases and J by 5 bases, and 14 bases separated the two germline ends. This CDR3 has 14 amino acids. CDR1 is MNHEY, CDR2 SVGAGI, per germline. In DNA form, the CDR3 reads TGTGCCAGCAGAGGCTCAGGGGTTCATCAGCCCCAGCATTTT. Amino acid sequence: CASRGSGVHQPQHF.

V gene TRBV6-5 combines with J gene TRBJ1-4, with a tentative D call TRBD1 (5 bases). CDR1 and CDR2 (germline): MNHEY, SVGAGI. Trimming removed 8 bases from V and 4 bases from J, with 17 bases in between. The CDR3 is 15 residues long. As DNA, the CDR3 is TGTGCCAGCTCAGGAGGGGCAGGCTATAATGAAAAACTGTTTTTT. Residues: CASSGGAGYNEKLFF.

The V and J genes are TRBV20-1 and TRBJ1-6; 7 nucleotides align to TRBD1. CDR1 is DFQATT and CDR2 is SNEGSKA in the germline V gene (reference sequence). The CDR3 extends over 16 amino acids. The ends lost 3 bases at V and 4 bases at J; junction bases unmatched: 9. The CDR3 DNA sequence: TGCAGTGCTAGTTCGGTGTCAGGGGGTTATAATTCACCCCTCCACTTT. As protein: CSASSVSGGYNSPLHF.

The V and J genes are TRBV10-3 and TRBJ2-7; 9 bases map to TRBD1. In germline, CDR1 is ENHRY, CDR2 SYGVKD. This CDR3 comprises 15 residues. V shed 6 bases and J 1 base; nucleotides not matched to a gene: 7. In nucleotides, the CDR3 is TGTGCCATCAGAGTCGGACAGGGGCAATCCTACGAGCAGTACTTC. Protein: CAIRVGQGQSYEQYF.

In its sample, this clone was seen once. The rearrangement uses TRBV6-1 and TRBJ2-5; 11 positions agree with TRBD2. Trimming cost V 2 bases and J 1 base; bases outside gene matches: 3. Germline V gene sequence: CDR1 MNHNS, CDR2 SASEGT. There are 16 residues in the CDR3. CDR3 DNA: TGTGCCAGCAGTGAACAAGGGACTAGCGGCCAAGAGACCCAGTACTTC. Translation gives CASSEQGTSGQETQYF.

The V and J genes are TRBV9 and TRBJ1-3; no firm D call. The CDR3 runs 15 residues. CDR1 and CDR2 (germline): SGDLS, YYNGEE. Trimming left V 0 bases short and J 0 bases short, with 7 bases between. The CDR3 bases are TGTGCCAGCAGCGTAGGGCAGGCCTCTGGAAACACCATATATTTT. Protein sequence: CASSVGQASGNTIYF. The variable domain in full, completed from reference TRBV9 and TRBJ1-3, reads DSGVTQTPKHLITATGQRVTLRCSPRSGDLSVYWYQQSLDQGLQFLIQYYNGEERAKGNILERFSAQQFPDLHSELNLSSLELGDSALYFCASSVGQASGNTIYFGEGSWLTVV.

V is TRBV30 and J is TRBJ1-2; D unresolved. Germline CDR1 and CDR2: GTSNPN and SVGIG (reference sequence). The length of the CDR3 is 11 residues. V was clipped by 2 bases and J by 8 bases, with 9 bases between them. CDR3 amino acids: CAWSPLSGYTF. The CDR3 nucleotides are TGTGCCTGGAGTCCGCTAAGCGGCTACACCTTC.

This clone was found a few times. This chain links TRBV10-3 with TRBJ1-5; tentatively, D is TRBD1 (6 bases). This CDR3 contains 14 residues. Trimming took 10 bases from V and 4 from J, leaving 17 bases between them. CDR1 and CDR2 (germline): ENHRY, SYGVKD. CDR3: CATVQGLSNQPQHF. The CDR3 DNA reads TGTGCCACGGTACAGGGCCTATCGAATCAGCCCCAGCATTTT.

CDR3 bases: TGTGCCAGCAACAGGGTCGGTCACGAGCAGTACTTC. It encodes CASNRVGHEQYF. The V and J genes are TRBV6-5 and TRBJ2-7; perhaps TRBD1 as D (6 bases). CDR1 and CDR2 from the germline V gene are MNHEY and SVGAGI. CDR3 size: 12 residues. V was trimmed by 7 bases and J by 5 bases, leaving 12 bases between them.

The chain links TRBV19 to TRBJ1-1; no clear D. Germline CDR1 is LNHDA and CDR2 is SQIVND (reference sequence). V was trimmed by 0 bases and J by 3 bases, leaving 5 bases between them. This CDR3 contains 13 residues. Here the CDR3 DNA reads TGTGCCAGTAGTATAGATCAGGACACTGAAGCTTTCTTT. Protein: CASSIDQDTEAFF.

The V and J genes are TRBV27 and TRBJ2-7; 9 nucleotides agree with TRBD1. Germline V gene lookup returns CDR1 MNHEY and CDR2 SMNVEV (reference sequence). J lost 6 bases, V lost 4 bases, and 7 bases had no gene match. The CDR3 consists of 14 residues. DNA for the CDR3: TGTGCCAGCAGTTCGGGACAGGGTCCGCTCGAGCAGTACTTC. Protein product: CASSSGQGPLEQYF.

The genes are TRBV2 and TRBJ1-6; possibly TRBD1 for D (6 bases). Germline V gene sequence: CDR1 SNHLY, CDR2 FYNNEI. V lost 2 bases and J lost 4, with 12 bases in between. The CDR3 has 16 amino acids. The CDR3 region is CASSEPRGRYNSPLHF. The CDR3 bases are TGTGCCAGCAGTGAACCCAGGGGCCGTTATAATTCACCCCTCCACTTT.